This TCR beta chain originates from a study of shared clonotypes between healthy human individuals. Study-wide findings and caveats: A generally larger estimated richness was seen in naive subsets than in memory subsets.

With respect to this clone: The antigen is unknown.

Sequencing was performed with immunoSEQ multiplex PCR; in TCRdb, only in-frame clones are kept and a portion is missing. The table shows more than 400,000 clones, with 90% to 97% occurring only once. This CDR3 spans 16 amino acids. Germline CDR1 and CDR2: MGHRA and YSYEKL. V was trimmed by 3 bases and J by 3 bases, leaving 18 bases between them. This rearrangement joins TRBV4-1 to TRBJ2-7; D might be TRBD2 (6 bases). The material sequenced was naive CD4+ T cells sorted from blood. Sample subset: CD45RA+ positively selected. This TCR came from a woman in her twenties or thirties in good health. Here the CDR3 DNA reads TGCGCCAGCAGCCAGCTGCCCGGGGCCGGGGGCTACGAGCAGTACTTC. Amino acid sequence: CASSQLPGAGGYEQYF.